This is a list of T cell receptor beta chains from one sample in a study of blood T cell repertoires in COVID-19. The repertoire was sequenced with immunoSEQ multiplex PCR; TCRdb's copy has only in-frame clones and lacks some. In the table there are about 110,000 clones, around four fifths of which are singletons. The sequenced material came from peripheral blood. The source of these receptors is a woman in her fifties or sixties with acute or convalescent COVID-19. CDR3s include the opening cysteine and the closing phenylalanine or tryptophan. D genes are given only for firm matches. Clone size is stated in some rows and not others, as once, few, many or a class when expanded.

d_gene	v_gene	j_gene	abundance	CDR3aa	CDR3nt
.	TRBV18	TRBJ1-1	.	CASSPAVSTVMNTEAFF	TGTGCCAGCTCCCCGGCGGTGTCAACCGTCATGAACACTGAAGCTTTCTTT
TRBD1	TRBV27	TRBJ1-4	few	CASSSGQEINEKLFF	TGTGCCAGCAGTTCCGGACAGGAGATTAATGAAAAACTGTTTTTT
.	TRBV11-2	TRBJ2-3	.	CASSLYWGVPDTQYF	TGTGCCAGCAGCCTCTACTGGGGAGTCCCAGATACGCAGTATTTT
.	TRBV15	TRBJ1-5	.	CATSRGAFRQAINQPQHF	TGTGCCACCAGCAGAGGGGCATTTCGCCAGGCGATCAATCAGCCCCAGCATTTT
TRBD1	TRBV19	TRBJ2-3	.	CASSMITGGSDTQYF	TGTGCCAGTAGTATGATCACAGGGGGTTCGGATACGCAGTATTTT
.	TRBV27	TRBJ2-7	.	CASKDLGRSYEQYF	TGTGCCAGCAAGGATCTGGGGCGTTCCTACGAGCAGTACTTC
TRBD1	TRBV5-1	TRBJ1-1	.	CASSVTGVGTEAFF	TGCGCCAGCAGCGTGACAGGGGTGGGAACTGAAGCTTTCTTT
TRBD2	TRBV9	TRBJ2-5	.	CASSEGGVSGRASQETQYF	TGTGCCAGCAGCGAGGGAGGGGTTAGCGGGAGGGCGTCCCAAGAGACCCAGTACTTC
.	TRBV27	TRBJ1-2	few	CASSLYPLVAGHGYTF	TGTGCCAGCAGTTTGTATCCCCTGGTGGCAGGGCATGGCTACACCTTC
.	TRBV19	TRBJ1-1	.	CASSISRGTEAFF	TGTGCCAGTAGTATCAGTAGGGGCACTGAAGCTTTCTTT
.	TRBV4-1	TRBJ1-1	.	CASSQGKGSTEAFF	TGCGCCAGCAGCCAAGGGAAAGGGAGCACTGAAGCTTTCTTT
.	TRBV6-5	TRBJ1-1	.	CASRVDRSTEAFF	TGTGCCAGCAGGGTTGACAGGTCCACTGAAGCTTTCTTT
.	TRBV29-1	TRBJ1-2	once	CSVERLNYGYTF	TGCAGCGTTGAGAGGCTGAACTATGGCTACACCTTC
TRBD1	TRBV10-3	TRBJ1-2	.	CAISDVRGALMHGYTF	TGTGCCATCAGTGACGTCAGGGGGGCGCTAATGCATGGCTACACCTTC
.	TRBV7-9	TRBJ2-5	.	CASIPGEGPQETQYF	TGTGCCAGCATCCCCGGTGAGGGCCCCCAAGAGACCCAGTACTTC
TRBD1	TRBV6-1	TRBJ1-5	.	CASSEGQGSPNQPQHF	TGTGCCAGCAGTGAAGGACAGGGGAGTCCCAATCAGCCCCAGCATTTT
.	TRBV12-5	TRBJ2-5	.	CASGMRLETQYF	TGTGCTAGTGGAATGAGGTTGGAGACCCAGTACTTC
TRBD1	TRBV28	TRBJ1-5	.	CASSLPRDRGHQPQHF	TGTGCCAGCAGTCTGCCCCGGGACAGAGGGCATCAGCCCCAGCATTTT
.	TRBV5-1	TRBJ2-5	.	CASSLFGSETQYF	TGCGCCAGCAGCTTGTTTGGCTCTGAGACCCAGTACTTC
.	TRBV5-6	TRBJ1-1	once	CASSPGSLEPFF	TGTGCCAGCAGCCCGGGGTCCCTCGAGCCTTTCTTT
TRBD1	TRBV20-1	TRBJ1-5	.	CSASGQGGQPQHF	TGCAGTGCTAGTGGACAGGGGGGTCAGCCCCAGCATTTT
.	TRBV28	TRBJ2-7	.	CASRATGSGQYF	TGTGCCAGCAGGGCCACAGGGAGCGGGCAGTACTTC
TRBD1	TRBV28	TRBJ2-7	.	CASRTTGVDYEQYF	TGTGCCAGCAGGACGACAGGGGTGGACTACGAGCAGTACTTC
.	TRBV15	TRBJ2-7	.	CASLRGRSSYEQYF	TGTGCCTCCTTGCGGGGGCGAAGCTCCTACGAGCAGTACTTC
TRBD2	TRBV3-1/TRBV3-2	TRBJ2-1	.	CASSQGRLAHEQFF	TGTGCCAGCAGCCAAGGTCGACTAGCCCATGAGCAGTTCTTC
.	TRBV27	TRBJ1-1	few	CASSLVRRVGNTEAFF	TGTGCCAGCAGCTTAGTCCGCAGGGTTGGGAACACTGAAGCTTTCTTT
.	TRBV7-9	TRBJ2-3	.	CASSLGTTSDTQYF	TGTGCCAGCAGCTTAGGGACTACCTCAGATACGCAGTATTTT
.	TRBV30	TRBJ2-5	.	CAWSGRGNQETQYF	TGTGCCTGGAGTGGAAGAGGGAACCAAGAGACCCAGTACTTC
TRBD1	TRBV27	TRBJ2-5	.	CASSSGQGQETQYF	TGTGCCAGCAGTTCGGGACAGGGTCAAGAGACCCAGTACTTC
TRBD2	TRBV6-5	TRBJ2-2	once	CASISGLAGTGELFF	TGTGCCAGCATCTCGGGACTAGCGGGCACCGGGGAGCTGTTTTTT
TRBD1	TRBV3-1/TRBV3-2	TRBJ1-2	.	CASSHRQGNYGYTF	TGTGCCAGCAGCCACCGACAGGGCAACTATGGCTACACCTTC
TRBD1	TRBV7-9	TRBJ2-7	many	CASSPKGQGAYEQYF	TGTGCCAGCAGCCCCAAAGGACAGGGGGCCTACGAGCAGTACTTC
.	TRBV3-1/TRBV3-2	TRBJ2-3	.	CASSQGTGSTDTQYF	TGTGCCAGCAGCCAAGGTACGGGTAGCACAGATACGCAGTATTTT
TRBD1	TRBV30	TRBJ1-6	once	CAWSPPGGPLYNSPLHF	TGTGCCTGGAGTCCTCCAGGGGGACCCCTTTATAATTCACCCCTCCACTTT
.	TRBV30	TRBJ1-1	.	CAWSRESEAFF	TGTGCCTGGAGCAGGGAATCGGAAGCTTTCTTT
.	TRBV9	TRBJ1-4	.	CASSVEGRTNEKLFF	TGTGCCAGCAGCGTAGAGGGGCGAACTAATGAAAAACTGTTTTTT